The TCR beta chain described here comes from a study of persistence of HIV-infected CD4 T cells. Study-level information: Donors were ART-treated; their CMV- and Gag-responding CD4+ T cells were isolated.

On this clone: Its specificity is unknown.

Sequencing used immunoSEQ version 4 in survey mode. Method: immunoSEQ multiplex PCR; TCRdb's copy keeps in-frame clones and lacks some. The table lists some 39,000 clones, approximately 78% of them singletons, with around 0.97% in the top ten. An overlapping HIV-1 Gag peptide pool stimulated these cells at roughly 1 ug/peptide/mL. CD40L-negative CD69-negative CD45RO-high memory CD4+ T cells were sorted as populations depleted of antigen-responding cells. Before stimulation, PBMCs underwent CD8+ T cell depletion. The CDR3 length is 11 residues. V lost 7 bases and J lost 7, with 13 bases in between. CDR1 and CDR2 from the germline V gene are SQVTM and ANQGSEA.

The chain recombines TRBV29-1 with TRBJ1-2, with a tentative D call TRBD1 (6 bases). Sequenced material: cultured CD4+ T cells from PBMCs, taken from a patient who received antiretroviral therapy. This receptor was obtained from an adult with HIV. The donor label of this sample is uncertain. CDR3 protein: CSDLQGSGYTF. The CDR3, as DNA: TGCAGCGATCTACAGGGCTCTGGCTACACCTTC.